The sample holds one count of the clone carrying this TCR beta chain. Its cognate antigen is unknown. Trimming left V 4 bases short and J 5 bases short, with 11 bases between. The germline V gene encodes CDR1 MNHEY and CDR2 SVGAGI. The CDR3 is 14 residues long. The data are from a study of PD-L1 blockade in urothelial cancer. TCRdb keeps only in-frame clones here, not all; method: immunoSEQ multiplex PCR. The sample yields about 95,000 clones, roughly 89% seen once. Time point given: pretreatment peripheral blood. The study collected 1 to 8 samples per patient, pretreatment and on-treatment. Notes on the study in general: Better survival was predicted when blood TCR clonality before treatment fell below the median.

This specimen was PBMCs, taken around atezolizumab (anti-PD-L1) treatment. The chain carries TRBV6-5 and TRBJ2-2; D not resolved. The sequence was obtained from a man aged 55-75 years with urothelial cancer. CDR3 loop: CASSSFHKTGELFF. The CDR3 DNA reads TGTGCCAGCAGTTCGTTTCACAAAACCGGGGAGCTGTTTTTT.